This TCR beta chain was profiled in a study of breast tumors, draining lymph nodes, adjacent tissues. This CDR3 has 12 amino acids. Germline V lookup: CDR1 DFQATT, CDR2 SNEGSKA (reference sequence). V shed 3 bases and J shed 11 bases, with 14 bases lying between them. Axillary draining lymph nodes of breast cancer patients supplied the node samples. In regard to this clonotype: Its antigen is currently unknown.

The study, taken as a whole, reports: Compared with lymph nodes, tumors were less diverse; compared with nontumor tissue, more.

TCRdb analysed the multiplex PCR reads with MiXCR anew, one entry per CDR3 protein. The profile shows some 200,000 distinct CDR3 sequences, roughly 31% of them singletons. This TCR came from a female donor with breast cancer. Some clones in this sample may be carry-over from other donors' samples. The rearrangement uses TRBV20-1 and TRBJ1-5, with D unclear. The sequencing sample was made of axillary lymph node tissue. The DNA of the CDR3 is TGCAGTGCTAGTTTGGCCCTGGGGACCCAGCATTTT. Encoded protein: CSASLALGTQHF.